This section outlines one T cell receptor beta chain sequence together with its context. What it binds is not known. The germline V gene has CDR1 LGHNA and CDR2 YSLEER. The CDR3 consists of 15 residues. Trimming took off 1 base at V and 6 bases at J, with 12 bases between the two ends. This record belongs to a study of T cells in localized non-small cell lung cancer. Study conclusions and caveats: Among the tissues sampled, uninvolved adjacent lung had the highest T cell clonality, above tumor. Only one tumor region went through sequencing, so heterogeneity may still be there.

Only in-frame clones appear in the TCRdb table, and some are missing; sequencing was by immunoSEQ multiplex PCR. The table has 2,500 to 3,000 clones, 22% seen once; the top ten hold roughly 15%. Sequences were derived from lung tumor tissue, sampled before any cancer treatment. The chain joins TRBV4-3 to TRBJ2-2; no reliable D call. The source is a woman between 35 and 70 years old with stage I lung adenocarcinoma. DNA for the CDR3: TGCGCCAGCAGCCAAGCGCTAGATGGGGCCGGGGAGCTGTTTTTT. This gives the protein CASSQALDGAGELFF.